This TCR beta chain comes out of a study of cytomegalovirus exposure and HLA in healthy donors. Germline V CDR1 and CDR2: LGHNA, YSLEER. The CDR3 contains 18 residues. V lost 0 bases and J lost 10; bases outside the gene matches: 16. PCR employed 60 Vbeta and 13 Jbeta primers. The table came from immunoSEQ multiplex PCR; TCRdb's copy has only in-frame clones and leaves some out. This sample's table reports 150,000 to 200,000 clones. This clonotype originated in a woman between 18 and 30 years old in good health and CMV-seropositive. Sequencing was done on a sample of PBMCs. The chain is built from TRBV4-3 and TRBJ1-1; TRBD1 matches 11 bases. CDR3 loop: CASSQDVDRGRPDARAFF. The CDR3 region has the DNA TGCGCCAGCAGCCAAGATGTGGACAGGGGGCGACCCGACGCTCGAGCTTTCTTT.